This T cell receptor beta chain derives from a study of cytomegalovirus exposure and HLA in healthy donors. Study observations and caveats: TRBV6-2, TRBV6-3 and other indistinguishable V segments were excluded.

This clone was seen a handful of times. What it binds is unknown. The germline V gene has CDR1 GTSNPN and CDR2 SVGIG (reference sequence). Trimming took 8 bases from V and 1 from J; bases not matched to a gene: 19. This CDR3 comprises 17 residues. 13 Jbeta primers and 60 Vbeta primers were used for the PCR. The repertoire was sequenced with immunoSEQ multiplex PCR; TCRdb's copy has only in-frame clones and lacks some. The sample has about 180,000 clones; less than 90% are singletons. The genes are TRBV30 and TRBJ2-7; TRBD1 agrees at 8 bases. Input material: PBMCs. This TCR came from a girl between 5 and 17 years old in good health and CMV-seropositive. DNA of the CDR3: TGTGCCCTAAGGACAGGGTCGGACCTACCTAGGTCCTACGAGCAGTACTTC. This codes for CALRTGSDLPRSYEQYF. The full variable domain, rest sourced from reference TRBV30 and TRBJ2-7, is SQTIHQWPATLVQPVGSPLSLECTVEGTSNPNLYWYRQAAGRGLQLLFYSVGIGQISSEVPQNLSASRPQDRQFILSSKKLLLSDSGFYLCALRTGSDLPRSYEQYFGPGTRLTVT.